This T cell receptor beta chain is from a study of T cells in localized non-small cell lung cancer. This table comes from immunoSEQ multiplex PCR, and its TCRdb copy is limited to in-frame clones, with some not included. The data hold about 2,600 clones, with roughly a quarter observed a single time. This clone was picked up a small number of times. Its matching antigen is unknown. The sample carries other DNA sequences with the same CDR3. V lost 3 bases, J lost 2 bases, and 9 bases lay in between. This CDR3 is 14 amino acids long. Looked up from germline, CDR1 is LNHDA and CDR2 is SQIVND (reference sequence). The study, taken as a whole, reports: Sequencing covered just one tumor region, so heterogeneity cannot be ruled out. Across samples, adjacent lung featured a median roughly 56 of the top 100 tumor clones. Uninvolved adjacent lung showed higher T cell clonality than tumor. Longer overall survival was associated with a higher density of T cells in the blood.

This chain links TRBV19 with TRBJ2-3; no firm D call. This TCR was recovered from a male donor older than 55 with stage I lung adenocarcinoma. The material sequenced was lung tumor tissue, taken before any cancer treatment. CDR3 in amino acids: CASSMRLDTDTQYF. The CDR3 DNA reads TGTGCCAGTAGTATGAGGCTAGACACAGATACGCAGTATTTT. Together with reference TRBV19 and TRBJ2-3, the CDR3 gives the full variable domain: DGGITQSPKYLFRKEGQNVTLSCEQNLNHDAMYWYRQDPGQGLRLIYYSQIVNDFQKGDIAEGYSVSREKKESFPLTVTSAQKNPTAFYLCASSMRLDTDTQYFGPGTRLTVL.